The next 10 T cell receptor beta chains were all read from a single sample in a study of beta chain features in type 1 diabetes. Sequencing targeted expressed TCRB transcripts, as all isolated RNA had been reverse transcribed. Here immunoSEQ multiplex PCR was the method, and the copy in TCRdb shows in-frame clones only, minus some. The sample shows hundreds of thousands of clones, roughly 30% of them seen only once. Sequencing input: naive CD4+ T cells from blood. The receptors were sampled from a man between 18 and 35 years old in good health.

This clone appeared a few times. Additional DNA sequences in this sample encode the identical CDR3. V usage is TRBV6-5 and J usage is TRBJ2-2; D not certain. Per germline, CDR1 MNHEY and CDR2 SVGAGI. Trimming left V 2 bases short and J 5 bases short, with 6 bases between. The CDR3 runs to 13 residues. This chain's CDR3 is CASSYLLTGELFF. CDR3 in DNA: TGTGCCAGCAGTTACCTTCTGACCGGGGAGCTGTTTTTT.

This clone was counted a few times. The chain recombines TRBV30 with TRBJ1-5; D unresolved. Germline V CDR1 and CDR2: GTSNPN, SVGIG (reference sequence). V lost 3 bases to trimming and J lost 3 bases, with 15 bases between them. The CDR3 totals 15 residues. Here the CDR3 reads CAWRAGSLLNQPQHF. Here the CDR3 DNA reads TGTGCCTGGAGGGCGGGGTCCCTTCTCAATCAGCCCCAGCATTTT.

This clone was picked up a small number of times. This chain connects TRBV5-1 to TRBJ2-2; D gene ambiguous. The CDR3 is made up of 15 amino acids. Germline V lookup: CDR1 SGHRS, CDR2 YFSETQ. The V and J ends lost 1 base and 1 base respectively, with 8 bases between them. Here the CDR3 DNA reads TGCGCCAGCAGCTTGTCCCCAGGGAACACCGGGGAGCTGTTTTTT. This translates into CASSLSPGNTGELFF.

The table lists this clone with a few counts. The chain uses TRBV30 and TRBJ2-2, with D perhaps TRBD2 (5 bases). Per germline, CDR1 GTSNPN and CDR2 SVGIG (reference sequence). V lost 3 bases and J lost 2, with 16 bases in between. This CDR3 contains 16 residues. CDR3 DNA sequence: TGTGCCTGGAGAAGTCGCCGGAGGCCCAACACCGGGGAGCTGTTTTTT. This translates into CAWRSRRRPNTGELFF.

This clone was seen a handful of times. This chain joins TRBV15 and TRBJ2-7; D remains unclear. Trimming stripped 0 bases from V and 7 bases from J, with 10 bases between. The CDR3 consists of 13 residues. The germline gives CDR1 LNHNV, CDR2 YYDKDF (reference sequence). The CDR3 protein is CATSRDLAEEQYF. The CDR3 DNA is TGTGCCACCAGCAGAGATCTGGCAGAAGAGCAGTACTTC.

V usage is TRBV11-2 and J usage is TRBJ2-7, with D possibly being TRBD2 (5 bases). CDR3 length: 12 residues. Germline V gene data show CDR1 as SGHAT and CDR2 as FQNNGV. Trimming pared 0 bases from V and 6 bases from J, leaving 6 bases between. In DNA form, the CDR3 reads TGTGCCAGCAGCTTAGATCGGGGCGAGCAGTACTTC. This gives the protein CASSLDRGEQYF.

CDR3 DNA: TGTGCCTGGAGTGCAGGAGGTCAGCCCCAGCATTTT. This gives the protein CAWSAGGQPQHF. The chain couples TRBV30 to TRBJ1-5; no clear D. The germline gives CDR1 GTSNPN, CDR2 SVGIG (reference sequence). Between the trimmed V and J ends, which lost 1 base and 6 bases, there was a span of 7 bases. The CDR3 sequence is 12 residues long.

V is TRBV5-1 and J is TRBJ2-1, with 7 bases identical to TRBD1. CDR3 length equals 15 residues. V gave up 1 base and J gave up 4 bases; unmatched junction bases: 5. The germline CDR1 and CDR2 sequences are SGHRS and YFSETQ. The CDR3, as DNA: TGCGCCAGCAGCTTGACAGGGGACGCTTACAATGAGCAGTTCTTC. Encoded protein: CASSLTGDAYNEQFF.

CDR3 nucleotides: TGTGCCAGTAGTATTGTGGCTAGCGGGAGGCAAGAGCAGTACTTC. This sequence encodes CASSIVASGRQEQYF. The chain carries TRBV19 and TRBJ2-7; 11 bases line up with TRBD2. This CDR3 is 15 amino acids long. With 3 bases clipped from V and 7 bases from J, the junction kept 8 bases outside the gene matches. Germline CDR1 reads LNHDA; CDR2 reads SQIVND (reference sequence).

This rearrangement joins TRBV4-1 to TRBJ1-4; no clear D. Germline V CDR1 and CDR2: MGHRA, YSYEKL. V was cut by 4 bases and J by 10 bases, with 25 bases left in between. This CDR3 region has 17 residues. This CDR3 is CASSPMGSAHGPGKLFF. The CDR3 DNA reads TGCGCCAGCAGCCCGATGGGGTCCGCACACGGACCTGGAAAACTGTTTTTT.